A selection of T cell receptor beta chains follows, all from one sample in a study of blood T cell repertoires in COVID-19. The protocol was immunoSEQ multiplex PCR, while the TCRdb copy is restricted to in-frame clones and leaves out a portion. The sample has some 180,000 clones, about four fifths seen once. Sequencing used peripheral blood. All receptors derive from a woman of 80 years or more with COVID-19, enrolled during active disease. Both conserved end residues are part of each CDR3. D genes are given only for firm matches. Size is omitted from some rows. Given values are once, few, many or a class for expanded clones.

d_call: TRBD1; j_call: TRBJ2-2; v_call: TRBV6-7; clone_size: NA; cdr3_aa: CASSYSRGRGAGELFF
d_call: NA; j_call: TRBJ2-3; v_call: TRBV29-1; clone_size: NA; cdr3_aa: CSVGGTAGYTDTQYF
d_call: TRBD2; j_call: TRBJ2-1; v_call: TRBV19; clone_size: NA; cdr3_aa: CASSITASSGRDEQFF
d_call: TRBD1; j_call: TRBJ2-1; v_call: TRBV27; clone_size: NA; cdr3_aa: CASSSDRVYNEQFF
d_call: NA; j_call: TRBJ1-6; v_call: TRBV6-2/TRBV6-3; clone_size: NA; cdr3_aa: CASSYRGARYSPLHF
d_call: NA; j_call: TRBJ1-2; v_call: TRBV19; clone_size: NA; cdr3_aa: CASRMTGNYGYTF
d_call: TRBD1; j_call: TRBJ2-1; v_call: TRBV18; clone_size: NA; cdr3_aa: CASSSPTGISYNEQFF
d_call: TRBD1; j_call: TRBJ2-3; v_call: TRBV7-9; clone_size: NA; cdr3_aa: CASSFLRQGSDTQYF
d_call: NA; j_call: TRBJ1-1; v_call: TRBV4-1; clone_size: NA; cdr3_aa: CASSQDPGAGTEAFF
d_call: NA; j_call: TRBJ1-3; v_call: TRBV4-3; clone_size: NA; cdr3_aa: CASSQDWAGDGNTIYF
d_call: NA; j_call: TRBJ2-7; v_call: TRBV7-3; clone_size: NA; cdr3_aa: CASSLKGTGTPSYEQYF
d_call: NA; j_call: TRBJ2-7; v_call: TRBV2; clone_size: NA; cdr3_aa: CASRLGRGRNYEQYF
d_call: TRBD1; j_call: TRBJ1-2; v_call: TRBV24-1; clone_size: NA; cdr3_aa: CATSDQGQELYGYTF
d_call: TRBD2; j_call: TRBJ2-1; v_call: TRBV19; clone_size: once; cdr3_aa: CASSDPLAGGPYNEQFF
d_call: NA; j_call: TRBJ2-1; v_call: TRBV21-1; clone_size: NA; cdr3_aa: CASSKPGLAAYNEQFF
d_call: TRBD2; j_call: TRBJ2-3; v_call: TRBV7-9; clone_size: NA; cdr3_aa: CASSFSGRADTQYF
d_call: NA; j_call: TRBJ1-6; v_call: TRBV27; clone_size: NA; cdr3_aa: CASSFKSSYNSPLHF
d_call: NA; j_call: TRBJ1-6; v_call: TRBV6-5; clone_size: few; cdr3_aa: CASRRRVNSPLHF
d_call: TRBD2; j_call: TRBJ2-4; v_call: TRBV3-1/TRBV3-2; clone_size: NA; cdr3_aa: CASSLAGHKNIQYF
d_call: NA; j_call: TRBJ2-7; v_call: TRBV3-1/TRBV3-2; clone_size: NA; cdr3_aa: CASSIGTFYSYEQYF
d_call: NA; j_call: TRBJ2-2; v_call: TRBV11-2; clone_size: NA; cdr3_aa: CASSTTVRTGELFF
d_call: NA; j_call: TRBJ1-6; v_call: TRBV7-2; clone_size: once; cdr3_aa: CASSGGQGSPLHF
d_call: TRBD2; j_call: TRBJ2-3; v_call: TRBV5-8; clone_size: NA; cdr3_aa: CASSTRTSGRWSDTQYF
d_call: TRBD2; j_call: TRBJ2-1; v_call: TRBV6-6; clone_size: NA; cdr3_aa: CASSPDGQGLARYNEQFF
d_call: NA; j_call: TRBJ2-7; v_call: TRBV3-1/TRBV3-2; clone_size: once; cdr3_aa: CASSHWNRVDEQYF
d_call: TRBD2; j_call: TRBJ2-1; v_call: TRBV4-1; clone_size: NA; cdr3_aa: CASRLEVAGPYNEQFF
d_call: TRBD2; j_call: TRBJ2-1; v_call: TRBV9; clone_size: NA; cdr3_aa: CASSAPQWAGEYNEQFF
d_call: NA; j_call: TRBJ2-7; v_call: TRBV5-6; clone_size: once; cdr3_aa: CASSLVGGEQYF